The 24 T cell receptor beta chains reported below all come from one sample, sequenced in a study of blood T cell repertoires in COVID-19 (dated by TCRdb to 2020 to 2022). The library was obtained by the immunoSEQ multiplex PCR assay. Here the immuneACCESS table is served through TCRdb, limited to in-frame sequences with V and J called. Missing clones are a known gap in these copies; in checked studies unresolved V genes cover under half, and the rest lacks a known reason. This sample gives about 150,000 clones in total; over 75% of them show up just once. 35% to 45% of the sample belongs to the ten largest clones. Sequencing input: peripheral blood. All receptors derive from a human donor in a cohort sampled during active COVID-19.

V usage is TRBV10-3 and J usage is TRBJ1-1, with D maybe TRBD1 (5 bases). Germline assignment: CDR1 ENHRY and CDR2 SYGVKD. CDR3 size: 12 residues. The V and J ends lost 2 bases and 5 bases respectively, with 6 bases between them. DNA of the CDR3: TGTGCCATCAGTGAGGGGGGGACTGAAGCTTTCTTT. It specifies CAISEGGTEAFF.

The chain couples TRBV12-5 to TRBJ2-6; possibly TRBD1 for D (5 bases). Germline values: CDR1 LGHNT, CDR2 FRNRAP. Trimming pared 0 bases from V and 2 bases from J, leaving 11 bases between. The CDR3 runs to 17 residues. CDR3 DNA: TGTGCTAGTGGTTTGGTAATGGTCAGGGCTGGGGCCAACGTCCTGACTTTC. Protein product: CASGLVMVRAGANVLTF.

The chain recombines TRBV28 with TRBJ1-5; TRBD1 is a possible D gene (5 bases). V dropped 6 bases and J dropped 2 bases, with 5 bases sitting between them. CDR1 and CDR2 from the germline V gene are MDHEN and SYDVKM. The CDR3 has 12 residues. The CDR3 sequence: CASRQGNQPQHF. As DNA, the CDR3 is TGTGCCAGCAGACAGGGCAATCAGCCCCAGCATTTT.

V and J are TRBV2 and TRBJ2-1; 14 bases line up with TRBD2. This CDR3 region has 16 residues. From germline, CDR1 is SNHLY and CDR2 FYNNEI. Trimming cost V 6 bases and J 5 bases; bases outside gene matches: 6. In DNA, the CDR3 is TGTGCCAGCAGCAGACTAGCGGGAGGGCCAAACAATGAGCAGTTCTTC. Its translation: CASSRLAGGPNNEQFF.

This clone occurred a few times. CDR3 residues: CASSSLTSGTYEQYF. The CDR3 region has the DNA TGTGCCAGCAGCTCTTTGACTAGCGGAACCTACGAGCAGTACTTC. The rearrangement links TRBV5-4 to TRBJ2-7, with 9 bases aligning to TRBD2. With V trimmed by 3 bases and J by 2 bases, 6 bases remained unmatched. CDR1 is SGHNT and CDR2 is YYREEE in the germline V gene (reference sequence). This CDR3 comprises 15 residues. Using reference TRBV5-4 and TRBJ2-7 for the parts outside the CDR3, the full variable domain is ETGVTQSPTHLIKTRGQQVTLRCSSQSGHNTVSWYQQALGQGPQFIFQYYREEENGRGNFPPRFSGLQFPNYSSELNVNALELDDSALYLCASSSLTSGTYEQYFGPGTRLTVT.

The chain joins TRBV5-1 to TRBJ2-3; D may be TRBD1 (6 bases). V lost 3 bases and J lost 0, with 8 bases in between. This CDR3 has 14 residues. Germline CDR1 reads SGHRS; CDR2 reads YFSETQ. CDR3 residues: CASSSGQSTDTQYF. The DNA for the CDR3 is TGCGCCAGCAGCTCCGGACAGAGCACAGATACGCAGTATTTT.

The gene calls are TRBV10-3 and TRBJ1-3, with no clear D. V was trimmed by 3 bases and J by 0 bases, leaving 12 bases between them. There are 16 residues in the CDR3. Looked up from germline, CDR1 is ENHRY and CDR2 is SYGVKD. In nucleotides, the CDR3 is TGTGCCATCAGTGAAGGGAGTACCTCCTCTGGAAACACCATATATTTT. Translating it yields CAISEGSTSSGNTIYF.

The chain couples TRBV6-1 to TRBJ1-2; weak D call: TRBD1 (5 bases). Germline V gives CDR1 MNHNS, CDR2 SASEGT. The ends were cut back, 3 bases at V and 7 bases at J, with 18 bases in the middle. This CDR3 has 15 residues. CDR3 sequence: CASSDLWATQGGYTF. CDR3 bases: TGTGCCAGCAGTGACCTGTGGGCTACTCAGGGTGGCTACACCTTC.

This clone occurred a few times. The chain is built from TRBV18 and TRBJ1-5; unclear D gene. V lost 5 bases and J lost 2, with 19 bases in between. Looked up from germline, CDR1 is KGHSH and CDR2 is LQKENI. The CDR3 is 17 residues long. The CDR3 is CASSNAIRGTGNQPQHF. In nucleotides, the CDR3 is TGTGCCAGCTCAAACGCCATCCGGGGAACGGGCAATCAGCCCCAGCATTTT.

V gene TRBV7-9 combines with J gene TRBJ1-5; 7 bases are a match to TRBD1. Germline assignment: CDR1 SEHNR and CDR2 FQNEAQ (reference sequence). Losses at the gene ends were 5 bases for V and 5 bases for J; bases not matched to a gene: 0. This CDR3 has 12 amino acids. CDR3 nucleotides: TGTGCCAGCAGCGACAGGGATCAGCCCCAGCATTTT. It codes for CASSDRDQPQHF.

The chain links TRBV11-2 to TRBJ1-2; D possibly corresponds to TRBD1 (6 bases). This CDR3 comprises 14 residues. Germline V gene sequence: CDR1 SGHAT, CDR2 FQNNGV. Trimming stripped 5 bases from V and 4 bases from J, with 14 bases between. CDR3 sequence reads: CASSPDSTFYGYTF. Written as DNA, the CDR3 is TGTGCCAGCAGCCCGGACAGTACTTTCTATGGCTACACCTTC.

The genes are TRBV4-3 and TRBJ1-1, with no clear D. V lost 4 bases and J lost 2, with 17 bases in between. The CDR3 spans 16 residues. In germline, CDR1 is LGHNA, CDR2 YSLEER. CDR3 protein: CASSRVVGPDNTEAFF. In DNA, the CDR3 is TGCGCCAGCAGCCGCGTTGTTGGTCCTGATAACACTGAAGCTTTCTTT.

The CDR3 nucleotides are TGTGCCACCAGGACTGGACAGGGGAACACCGGGGAGCTGTTTTTT. Translating it yields CATRTGQGNTGELFF. This chain joins TRBV24-1 and TRBJ2-2, with 8 bases lining up with TRBD1. In germline, CDR1 is KGHDR, CDR2 SFDVKD. CDR3 length: 15 amino acids. J lost 1 base, V lost 7 bases, and 4 bases had no gene match.

The chain links TRBV19 to TRBJ1-4; D not resolved. Trimming stripped 5 bases from V and 3 bases from J, with 7 bases between. This CDR3 comprises 13 residues. Looked up from germline, CDR1 is LNHDA and CDR2 is SQIVND (reference sequence). In nucleotides, the CDR3 is TGTGCCAGTAGTCGGAGCGCTAATGAAAAACTGTTTTTT. It encodes CASSRSANEKLFF.

The DNA for the CDR3 is TGTGCCAGCAGAGACAGGGGGCTTGGAAATTCACCCCTCCACTTT. Translated: CASRDRGLGNSPLHF. The chain recombines TRBV3-1 (or the pseudogene TRBV3-2) with TRBJ1-6, with 10 bases fitting TRBD1. There are 15 residues in the CDR3. CDR1 is LGHDT, CDR2 YNNKEL, per germline (reference sequence). Losses at the gene ends were 6 bases for V and 7 bases for J; bases not matched to a gene: 6.

This chain uses TRBV19 with TRBJ2-5; no clear D gene. This CDR3 spans 13 amino acids. Per germline, CDR1 LNHDA and CDR2 SQIVND (reference sequence). The ends were cut back, 4 bases at V and 5 bases at J, with 11 bases in the middle. CDR3 amino acids: CASSTRGVETQYF. CDR3 DNA: TGTGCCAGTAGTACGAGAGGAGTTGAGACCCAGTACTTC.

The J gene is TRBJ2-4, the V gene TRBV7-2; D remains ambiguous. V was clipped by 2 bases and J by 4 bases, with 3 bases between them. Germline-derived CDR1 and CDR2 are SGHTA and FQGNSA. The CDR3 sequence is 12 residues long. The CDR3 protein is CASSLPKNIQYF. In DNA, the CDR3 is TGTGCCAGCAGCTTACCGAAAAACATTCAGTACTTC.

The genes are TRBV7-2 and TRBJ1-2, with D hard to call. The germline V gene has CDR1 SGHTA and CDR2 FQGNSA. Trimming removed 1 base at V and 5 bases at J, with 8 bases between. The CDR3 is 13 amino acids. CDR3 sequence: CASSLGDWYGYTF. CDR3 sequence (DNA): TGTGCCAGCAGCTTAGGTGACTGGTATGGCTACACCTTC.

This chain uses TRBV28 with TRBJ1-4; 8 nucleotides agree with TRBD1. J lost 7 bases, V lost 6 bases, and 10 bases had no gene match. This CDR3 is built from 15 residues. Germline V CDR1 and CDR2: MDHEN, SYDVKM. The DNA for the CDR3 is TGTGCCAGCAGCCAATCATCAGGGGGCTTTGAAAAACTGTTTTTT. Its translation is CASSQSSGGFEKLFF.

V is TRBV7-9 and J is TRBJ1-4; D is possibly TRBD1 (6 bases). Germline V gene data show CDR1 as SEHNR and CDR2 as FQNEAQ (reference sequence). Deletions cut 3 bases from V and 13 bases from J, with 12 bases between. This CDR3 is 12 amino acids long. In nucleotides, the CDR3 is TGTGCCAGCAGCTTGAATCTACAGGGACTGTTTTTT. As protein: CASSLNLQGLFF.

The rearrangement links TRBV6-4 to TRBJ2-3, with D possibly matching TRBD1 (5 bases). CDR1 is MRHNA, CDR2 SNTAGT, per germline. Between the trimmed V and J ends, which lost 4 bases and 2 bases, there was a span of 7 bases. The CDR3 is 13 amino acids. The CDR3 DNA is TGTGCCAGCAGTGCACAGGCCACAGATACGCAGTATTTT. Amino acid sequence: CASSAQATDTQYF.

The chain recombines TRBV5-1 with TRBJ2-2; D might be TRBD1 (5 bases). Germline CDR1 is SGHRS and CDR2 is YFSETQ. Trimming removed 5 bases at V and 5 bases at J, with 10 bases between. The CDR3 totals 13 residues. The CDR3 sequence: CASSQQGTGELFF. As DNA, the CDR3 is TGCGCCAGCAGTCAGCAGGGAACCGGGGAGCTGTTTTTT.

This chain uses TRBV9 with TRBJ1-1; no clear D. This CDR3 comprises 14 residues. Germline V gene sequence: CDR1 SGDLS, CDR2 YYNGEE. With 0 bases removed from V and 1 base from J, the gap between germline ends came to 7 bases. CDR3 sequence reads: CASSVGSRNTEAFF. CDR3 nucleotide sequence: TGTGCCAGCAGCGTAGGGAGCCGGAACACTGAAGCTTTCTTT.

This clone was recorded only once. The chain recombines TRBV5-1 with TRBJ1-1; 7 bases are shared with TRBD1. V shed 0 bases, J shed 5 bases, and the junction held 4 bases outside the gene matches. The CDR3 covers 14 residues. Germline loops: CDR1 SGHRS, CDR2 YFSETQ. The CDR3 protein is CASSLVTGETEAFF. CDR3 sequence (DNA): TGCGCCAGCAGCTTGGTAACAGGGGAGACTGAAGCTTTCTTT.